These T cell receptor beta chains were read from a single sample in a study of radiation and T cells in renal cell carcinoma. The table came from immunoSEQ multiplex PCR; TCRdb's copy has only in-frame clones and leaves some out. Of some 120,000 clones listed, roughly four fifths are singletons. The source was blood, collected from a patient whose treatment included radiotherapy and nephrectomy. These receptors originate from a woman aged 60-70 years with renal cell carcinoma. Each CDR3 is given with its conserved first and last residue. The D gene is left open where the match is weak. Size tells how often a clone was seen (once, few, many) or the class of an expanded clone, and some rows leave it out.

TRBJ2-7 NA NA TRBV5-4 TGTGCCAGCAGCTTGCGCGGGGCCAATGCCTACGAGCAGTACTTC CASSLRGANAYEQYF
TRBJ1-1 NA NA TRBV15 TGTGCCACCAGTTTAAGGGGCACTGAAGCTTTCTTT CATSLRGTEAFF
TRBJ1-3 NA NA TRBV9 TGTGCCAGCAGCGTAGATATGGTTTCTGGAAACACCATATATTTT CASSVDMVSGNTIYF
TRBJ1-1 NA TRBD1 TRBV10-1 TGCGCCAGCAGTGAGTCCGGGGCAGGGGGCACTGAAGCTTTCTTT CASSESGAGGTEAFF
TRBJ2-7 NA TRBD2 TRBV30 TGTGCCTGGGGTCCAAGCGGGAATTCCTACGAGCAGTACTTC CAWGPSGNSYEQYF
TRBJ2-3 NA TRBD2 TRBV6-1 TGTGCCAGCAGTAGGACTAGCGGGGGCACAGATACGCAGTATTTT CASSRTSGGTDTQYF
TRBJ2-5 NA TRBD2 TRBV6-1 TGTGCCAGCACTACTTCGACTAGCCGGGGAGAGACCCAGTACTTC CASTTSTSRGETQYF
TRBJ2-7 NA TRBD2 TRBV5-4 TGTGCCAGCAGCTTGGGCGCGGGGGGAAGCTCCTACGAGCAGTACTTC CASSLGAGGSSYEQYF
TRBJ2-7 once NA TRBV11-2 TGTGCCAGCGGCAAATCTGTCTACGAGCAGTACTTC CASGKSVYEQYF
TRBJ1-4 NA NA TRBV5-1 TGCGCCAGCAGCTTGTCCGGGACACGGGGTGAAAAACTGTTTTTT CASSLSGTRGEKLFF
TRBJ1-3 NA NA TRBV10-3 TGTGCCATCAGTGACCCCACGCGCTCTGGAAACACCATATATTTT CAISDPTRSGNTIYF
TRBJ2-7 NA NA TRBV5-5 TGTGCCAGCAGCTTGTACGGGAGTGAAGCCGAGCAGTACTTC CASSLYGSEAEQYF
TRBJ1-6 once NA TRBV5-1 TGCGCCAGCAGCCCTGCCGGGACCCCCACCCACTCACCCCTCCACTTT CASSPAGTPTHSPLHF
TRBJ2-5 NA NA TRBV6-5 TGTGCCAGCAGTTACCCGGGGCCACAAGAGACCCAGTACTTC CASSYPGPQETQYF
TRBJ2-3 NA NA TRBV28 TGTGCCAGCAGATCAGGGGTAACAGATACGCAGTATTTT CASRSGVTDTQYF
TRBJ1-2 NA TRBD1 TRBV5-4 TGTGCCAGCAGCCCCGGGACAGGGAACCGCAACACCTTC CASSPGTGNRNTF
TRBJ1-1 few NA TRBV9 TGTGCCAGCAGCCCAAAGGCCGGGTCCGCTGAAGCTTTCTTT CASSPKAGSAEAFF
TRBJ1-2 NA NA TRBV2 TGTGCCAGCAGTGAAACCCCTGGTCCCGCGGACTATGGCTACACCTTC CASSETPGPADYGYTF
TRBJ1-2 NA NA TRBV5-8 TGTGCCAGCAGCTTTGAGGGGCTTAACTATGGCTACACCTTC CASSFEGLNYGYTF
TRBJ1-2 NA TRBD1 TRBV19 TGTGCCAGCCGGCTGAGACAGGGAGAATGGTTGGGCTATGGCTACACCTTC CASRLRQGEWLGYGYTF
TRBJ1-1 few NA TRBV30 TGTGCCTGGAGTGAGACAGGTTTAATTGAAGCTTTCTTT CAWSETGLIEAFF
TRBJ2-2 NA NA TRBV4-1 TGCGCCAGCAGCCAAGGGACTTTGAACACCGGGGAGCTGTTTTTT CASSQGTLNTGELFF
TRBJ1-5 NA NA TRBV19 TGTGCCAGTAGTACCTCGGGGATGGGCAATCAGCCCCAGCATTTT CASSTSGMGNQPQHF
TRBJ1-2 NA TRBD1 TRBV9 TGTGCCAGCAGCGTAGGGGGACAGGGCTATGGCTACACCTTC CASSVGGQGYGYTF
TRBJ2-7 NA NA TRBV28 TGTGCCAGCAGCCCAGGGGGGCCCGAGCAGTACTTC CASSPGGPEQYF
TRBJ1-5 NA NA TRBV6-1 TGTGCCAGCAGTGGGGCCACCCTCTCCAATCAGCCCCAGCATTTT CASSGATLSNQPQHF
TRBJ2-1 NA NA TRBV9 TGTGCCAGCAGCGTAGCGGACAATGAGCAGTTCTTC CASSVADNEQFF